These 19 T cell receptor beta chains originate from one sample sequenced in a study of control samples from healthy donors and cancer patients. TCRdb's copy holds only in-frame clones and misses some; the assay was immunoSEQ multiplex PCR. The data contain approximately 69,000 clones, 89% of them singletons. The sample taken for sequencing was PBMCs. The receptors stem from a man aged 55 to 70 with colorectal cancer.

The rearrangement uses TRBV27 and TRBJ1-6; TRBD1 aligns across 8 bases. Germline CDR1 reads MNHEY; CDR2 reads SMNVEV (reference sequence). The CDR3 loop spans 16 amino acids. After removal of 5 bases from V and 9 bases from J, the junction contained 12 bases not matched to a gene. CDR3 region: CASSASQGAPTSPLHF. The CDR3 region has the DNA TGTGCCAGCAGTGCTAGCCAGGGGGCGCCGACTTCACCCCTCCACTTT.

The V gene is TRBV20-1, the J gene TRBJ2-3; D is ambiguous. Deletions cut 3 bases from V and 7 bases from J, with 8 bases between. The CDR3 sequence is 11 residues long. In germline, CDR1 is DFQATT, CDR2 SNEGSKA (reference sequence). The DNA for the CDR3 is TGCAGTGCTAGCCCGGGCCATACGCAGTATTTT. It yields the protein CSASPGHTQYF.

This clone has only one observation. The chain employs TRBV3-1 (or the pseudogene TRBV3-2) and TRBJ2-7; 7 nucleotides agree with TRBD2. CDR1 and CDR2 from the germline V gene are LGHDT and YNNKEL (reference sequence). The CDR3 is made up of 15 amino acids. J lost 6 bases, V lost 2 bases, and 10 bases had no gene match. The CDR3 DNA is TGTGCCAGCAGCCAACGTGGGGTGGGGGAGGGCGAGCAGTACTTC. Protein product: CASSQRGVGEGEQYF.

The rearrangement uses TRBV28 and TRBJ1-5, with D uncertain. Germline loops: CDR1 MDHEN, CDR2 SYDVKM. The CDR3 totals 11 residues. V lost 5 bases and J lost 4, with 3 bases in between. The CDR3 region has the DNA TGTGCCAGCAGTCCAAATCAGCCCCAGCATTTT. Translation: CASSPNQPQHF.

V and J are TRBV9 and TRBJ2-7, with D perhaps TRBD1 (6 bases). V lost 0 bases and J lost 2, with 12 bases in between. In germline, CDR1 is SGDLS, CDR2 YYNGEE. CDR3 length: 15 residues. Here the CDR3 DNA reads TGTGCCAGCAGCGTAGGGCAGGGGCATACCTACGAGCAGTACTTC. Its protein is CASSVGQGHTYEQYF.

V gene TRBV7-2 combines with J gene TRBJ1-1, with D unresolved. Trimming took off 1 base at V and 4 bases at J, with 10 bases between the two ends. Per germline, CDR1 SGHTA and CDR2 FQGNSA. The CDR3 consists of 14 residues. CDR3 region: CASSLDSSVTEAFF. In nucleotides, the CDR3 is TGTGCCAGCAGCTTAGACAGCAGCGTCACTGAAGCTTTCTTT.

J is TRBJ1-2 and V is TRBV6-4, with 7 positions matching TRBD1. This CDR3 has 15 residues. Germline V gene lookup returns CDR1 MRHNA and CDR2 SNTAGT. The junction had 5 bases not matched to a gene; V was cut back by 2 bases and J by 2 bases. CDR3 sequence reads: CASSDRGGRNYGYTF. In nucleotides, the CDR3 is TGTGCCAGCAGTGACAGAGGGGGCCGGAACTATGGCTACACCTTC.

V and J are TRBV21-1 and TRBJ1-4; TRBD1, the table's D call, lacks a check against the DNA. TRBV21-1 is flagged as a pseudogene. This CDR3 spans 16 amino acids. CDR3 loop: CASSVKRHPTNEKLFF. The CDR3 nucleotides are TGTGCCAGCAGCGTAAAAAGACACCCAACTAATGAAAAACTGTTTTTT.

This rearrangement joins TRBV2 to TRBJ2-1, with 10 bases that match TRBD2. Looked up from germline, CDR1 is SNHLY and CDR2 is FYNNEI. The CDR3 spans 14 residues. Trimming took 6 bases from V and 9 from J; bases not matched to a gene: 8. CDR3: CASRLAGLGVEQFF. CDR3 sequence (DNA): TGTGCCAGCAGACTAGCGGGATTAGGGGTTGAGCAGTTCTTC.

This clone has a handful of counts. The rearrangement joins TRBV2 to TRBJ2-5; the match to TRBD2 covers 14 bases. Per the germline V gene, CDR1 is SNHLY and CDR2 is FYNNEI. The V gene end was trimmed by 6 bases and the J gene end by 4 bases; junction bases not matched to a gene: 7. The CDR3 is 16 residues long. CDR3 in DNA: TGTGCCAGCAGCGCGAGGACTAGCGGGGGGCGAGAGACCCAGTACTTC. Translating it yields CASSARTSGGRETQYF.

J is TRBJ1-2 and V is TRBV29-1, with TRBD1 identical over 8 bases. Germline V gene data show CDR1 as SQVTM and CDR2 as ANQGSEA. With 7 bases clipped from V and 2 bases from J, the junction kept 6 bases outside the gene matches. The CDR3 contains 13 residues. The CDR3 spells CSAADRANYGYTF. The CDR3 DNA reads as TGCAGCGCCGCGGACAGGGCCAACTATGGCTACACCTTC.

This clone has just one count. The CDR3 DNA follows: TGTGCCAGCAGCCCCCCAGCGGGCCAAGAGACCCAGTACTTC. Protein product: CASSPPAGQETQYF. The gene calls are TRBV28 and TRBJ2-5; perhaps TRBD2 as D (6 bases). CDR1 and CDR2 from the germline V gene are MDHEN and SYDVKM. Deletions cut 6 bases from V and 1 base from J, with 12 bases between. CDR3 size: 14 residues.

The rearrangement links TRBV18 to TRBJ1-1; the D is unclear. The CDR3 has 14 residues. V lost 3 bases to trimming and J lost 1 base, with 9 bases between them. The germline V gene encodes CDR1 KGHSH and CDR2 LQKENI. The DNA of the CDR3 is TGTGCCAGCTCACCTGTGAGCAGGAACACTGAAGCTTTCTTT. Translating gives CASSPVSRNTEAFF. Filled out from reference TRBV18 and TRBJ1-1, the complete variable domain reads NAGVMQNPRHLVRRRGQEARLRCSPMKGHSHVYWYRQLPEEGLKFMVYLQKENIIDESGMPKERFSAEFPKEGPSILRIQQVVRGDSAAYFCASSPVSRNTEAFFGQGTRLTVV.

The genes are TRBV10-3 and TRBJ1-2; 11 nucleotides align to TRBD1. This CDR3 is built from 14 residues. CDR1 and CDR2 from the germline V gene are ENHRY and SYGVKD. V lost 6 bases, J lost 8 bases, and 8 bases stayed unmatched. Here the CDR3 DNA reads TGTGCCATCAGCCATGGACAGGGGGCGGAAGGCTACACCTTC. It specifies CAISHGQGAEGYTF.

The chain employs TRBV19 and TRBJ1-6; 9 bases agree with TRBD1. Germline assignment: CDR1 LNHDA and CDR2 SQIVND (reference sequence). This CDR3 spans 18 amino acids. J was trimmed by 5 bases and V by 4 bases; bases with no gene match: 12. CDR3 protein: CASSTPPGTGWNNSPLHF. The CDR3 coding sequence is TGTGCCAGTAGTACCCCCCCCGGGACAGGGTGGAATAATTCACCCCTCCACTTT. Full variable domain (rest looked up from reference TRBV19 and TRBJ1-6): DGGITQSPKYLFRKEGQNVTLSCEQNLNHDAMYWYRQDPGQGLRLIYYSQIVNDFQKGDIAEGYSVSREKKESFPLTVTSAQKNPTAFYLCASSTPPGTGWNNSPLHFGNGTRLTVT.

The genes are TRBV30 and TRBJ1-2; no clear D gene. V lost 2 bases, J lost 8 bases, and 15 bases lay in between. Germline CDR1 and CDR2: GTSNPN and SVGIG (reference sequence). This CDR3 is 13 amino acids long. The CDR3 sequence is CAWSILGAGGYTF. CDR3 bases: TGTGCCTGGAGTATTCTGGGAGCAGGAGGCTACACCTTC.

The rearrangement uses TRBV18 and TRBJ2-5, with 7 nucleotides matching TRBD1. Germline V lookup: CDR1 KGHSH, CDR2 LQKENI. The CDR3 totals 15 residues. Trimming removed 4 bases from V and 5 bases from J; junction bases left unmatched: 10. CDR3 amino acids: CASSLQQGSGETQYF. The CDR3 DNA follows: TGTGCCAGCTCACTCCAACAGGGGAGTGGGGAGACCCAGTACTTC.

In the case of this clone: Different DNA sequences within this sample yield the same CDR3. The J gene is TRBJ1-4, the V gene TRBV9; 10 bases agree with TRBD1. The CDR3 totals 14 residues. J gave up 7 bases and V 2 bases, and 2 bases lay outside the gene matches. Germline loops: CDR1 SGDLS, CDR2 YYNGEE. The CDR3 loop reads CASSVGQGGEKLFF. The CDR3 DNA follows: TGTGCCAGCAGCGTCGGACAGGGGGGTGAAAAACTGTTTTTT.

The CDR3 reads CASSPRLAGGVDTQYF. The CDR3 coding sequence is TGTGCCAGCTCACCGAGGCTAGCGGGGGGCGTAGATACGCAGTATTTT. The chain uses TRBV18 and TRBJ2-3, with TRBD2 matching 11 bases. The germline CDR1 and CDR2 sequences are KGHSH and LQKENI. The V and J ends lost 3 bases and 5 bases, in that order; junction bases with no gene match: 7. The CDR3 totals 16 residues.